These 5 T cell receptor beta chains were sequenced from one sample in a study of CD8+ T cells in alopecia areata. Sequencing used cDNA as its template, made by extracting RNA and reverse transcribing it. This table comes from immunoSEQ multiplex PCR, and its TCRdb copy is limited to in-frame clones, with some not included. This sample carries fewer than 70,000 clones, 44% of them seen once, and the ten largest clones take around 54%. Specimen: NKG2D-low CD8+ T cells sorted from blood. These receptors came from a human donor with alopecia areata.

The chain combines TRBV13 with TRBJ1-1; 10 bases fit TRBD1. V lost 1 base and J lost 4; bases outside the gene matches: 6. This CDR3 region has 16 residues. CDR1 and CDR2 (germline): PRHDT, FYEKMQ (reference sequence). CDR3 sequence reads: CASSLEGTGVGTEAFF. The DNA of the CDR3 is TGTGCCAGCAGCTTAGAGGGGACAGGGGTGGGCACTGAAGCTTTCTTT.

This clone turned up a few times. The chain joins TRBV5-4 to TRBJ2-5; possibly TRBD1 for D (5 bases). The length of the CDR3 is 13 residues. V was clipped by 3 bases and J by 0 bases, with 6 bases between them. Germline V CDR1 and CDR2: SGHNT, YYREEE (reference sequence). This chain's CDR3 is CASSSTDQETQYF. Written as DNA, the CDR3 is TGTGCCAGCAGCTCGACAGACCAAGAGACCCAGTACTTC.

The gene calls are TRBV2 and TRBJ2-4; 11 bases align to TRBD2. The ends lost 7 bases at V and 2 bases at J; junction bases unmatched: 4. Germline CDR1 SNHLY, CDR2 FYNNEI. CDR3 length equals 15 residues. The CDR3, as DNA: TGTGCCAGCAAGGAGACTAGCGGGACCAAAAACATTCAGTACTTC. This gives the protein CASKETSGTKNIQYF.

In this sample, this clone turned up a few times. The V gene is TRBV29-1, the J gene TRBJ2-1; TRBD2 is a possible D gene (6 bases). Trimming removed 7 bases at V and 6 bases at J, with 22 bases between. The CDR3 contains 15 residues. Per germline, CDR1 SQVTM and CDR2 ANQGSEA. The CDR3 coding sequence is TGCAGCGGGCAGGGATCGGAGTCCGGGGGCAATGAGCAGTTCTTC. Protein: CSGQGSESGGNEQFF.

In DNA form, the CDR3 reads TGTGCCAGCAGCCATTACAATGAGCAGTTCTTC. It yields the protein CASSHYNEQFF. The chain has TRBV14 and TRBJ2-1; no clear D gene. Germline V lookup: CDR1 SGHDN, CDR2 FVKESK. This CDR3 contains 11 residues. Trimming cost V 3 bases and J 4 bases, with 1 base left between them.